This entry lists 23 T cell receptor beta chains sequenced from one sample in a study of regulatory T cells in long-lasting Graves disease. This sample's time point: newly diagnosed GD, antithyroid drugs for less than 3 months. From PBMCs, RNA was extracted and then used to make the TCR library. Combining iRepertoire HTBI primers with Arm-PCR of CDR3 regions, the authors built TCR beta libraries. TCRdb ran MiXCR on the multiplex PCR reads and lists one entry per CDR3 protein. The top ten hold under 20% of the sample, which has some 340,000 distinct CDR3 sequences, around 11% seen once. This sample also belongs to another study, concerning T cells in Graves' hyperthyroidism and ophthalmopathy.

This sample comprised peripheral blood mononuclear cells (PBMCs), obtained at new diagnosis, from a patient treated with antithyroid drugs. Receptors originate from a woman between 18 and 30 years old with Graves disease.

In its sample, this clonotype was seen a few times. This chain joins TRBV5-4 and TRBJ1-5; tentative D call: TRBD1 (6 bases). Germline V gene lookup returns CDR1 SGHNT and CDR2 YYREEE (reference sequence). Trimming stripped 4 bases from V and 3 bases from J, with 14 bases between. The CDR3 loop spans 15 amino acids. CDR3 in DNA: TGTGCCAGCAGCCTACAGGGAGGCGACAATCAGCCCCAGCATTTT. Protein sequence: CASSLQGGDNQPQHF.

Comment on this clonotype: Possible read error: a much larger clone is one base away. CDR3 sequence: CAGSVDSRGSPLHF. CDR3 nucleotides: TGTGCCGGCAGCGTAGATTCGCGGGGATCACCCCTCCACTTT. This sequence joins TRBV9 and TRBJ1-6; D gene unclear. The CDR3 has 14 amino acids. Per the germline V gene, CDR1 is SGDLS and CDR2 is YYNGEE.

This CDR3 reads CASSLSGLTGELFF. The DNA of the CDR3 is TGTGCCAGCAGCTTATCCGGGCTCACCGGGGAGCTGTTTTTT. The chain combines TRBV7-9 with TRBJ2-2; no definite D call. V was cut by 2 bases and J by 4 bases, with 8 bases left in between. CDR3 length: 14 amino acids. Germline lookup yields CDR1 SEHNR and CDR2 FQNEAQ (reference sequence).

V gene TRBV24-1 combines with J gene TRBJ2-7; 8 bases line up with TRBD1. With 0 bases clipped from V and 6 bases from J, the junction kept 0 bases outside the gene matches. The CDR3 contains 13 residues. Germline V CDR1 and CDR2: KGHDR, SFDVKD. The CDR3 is CATSDLTGGEQYF. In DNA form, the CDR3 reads TGTGCCACCAGTGATTTGACAGGGGGCGAGCAGTACTTC.

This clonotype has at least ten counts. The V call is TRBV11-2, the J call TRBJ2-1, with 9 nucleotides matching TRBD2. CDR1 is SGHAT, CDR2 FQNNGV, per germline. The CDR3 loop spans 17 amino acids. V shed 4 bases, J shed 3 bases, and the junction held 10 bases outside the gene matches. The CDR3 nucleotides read TGTGCCAGCAGCTCTGACCCCGGGACTAGCATCTACAATGAGCAGTTCTTC. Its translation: CASSSDPGTSIYNEQFF.

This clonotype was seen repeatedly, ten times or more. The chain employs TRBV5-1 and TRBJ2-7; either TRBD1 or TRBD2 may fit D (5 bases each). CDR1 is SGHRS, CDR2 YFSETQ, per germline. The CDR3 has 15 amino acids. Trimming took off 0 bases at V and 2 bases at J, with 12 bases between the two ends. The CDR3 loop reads CASSLGPEGPYEQYF. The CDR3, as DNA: TGCGCCAGCAGCTTGGGCCCCGAGGGACCCTACGAGCAGTACTTC.

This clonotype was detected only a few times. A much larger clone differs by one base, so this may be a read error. The CDR3 DNA sequence: TGTGCCAGCAGCTTGCGGGATATGCACAATGAGCAGTTCTTC. Translating gives CASSLRDMHNEQFF. The chain couples TRBV7-2 to TRBJ2-1; weak D call: TRBD2 (6 bases). V lost 3 bases and J 5 bases, leaving 11 bases between the germline ends. The CDR3 runs to 14 residues. Germline V gene lookup returns CDR1 SGHTA and CDR2 FQGNSA.

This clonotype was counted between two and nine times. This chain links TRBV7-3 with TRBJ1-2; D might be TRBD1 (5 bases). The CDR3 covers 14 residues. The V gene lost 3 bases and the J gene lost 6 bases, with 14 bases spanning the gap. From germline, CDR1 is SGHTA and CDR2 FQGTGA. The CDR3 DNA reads TGTGCCAGCAGCTTGGGCAGGGAAGGAGATGGCTACACCTTC. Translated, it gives CASSLGREGDGYTF. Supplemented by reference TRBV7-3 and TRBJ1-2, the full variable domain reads GAGVSQTPSNKVTEKGKYVELRCDPISGHTALYWYRQSLGQGPEFLIYFQGTGAADDSGLPNDRFFAVRPEGSVSTLKIQRTERGDSAVYLCASSLGREGDGYTFGSGTRLTVV.

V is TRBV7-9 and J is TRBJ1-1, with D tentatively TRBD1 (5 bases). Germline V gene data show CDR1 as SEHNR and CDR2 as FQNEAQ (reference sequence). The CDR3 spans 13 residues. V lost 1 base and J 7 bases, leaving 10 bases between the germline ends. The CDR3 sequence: CASSLGGRSEAFF. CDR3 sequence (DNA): TGTGCCAGCAGCTTAGGGGGGAGGAGTGAAGCTTTCTTT.

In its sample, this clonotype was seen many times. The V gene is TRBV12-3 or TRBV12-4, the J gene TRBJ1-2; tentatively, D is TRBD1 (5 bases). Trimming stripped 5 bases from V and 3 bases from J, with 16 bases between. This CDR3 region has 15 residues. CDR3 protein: CASSLNQGGDYGYTF. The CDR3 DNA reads TGTGCCAGCAGTCTAAACCAGGGAGGCGACTATGGCTACACCTTC.

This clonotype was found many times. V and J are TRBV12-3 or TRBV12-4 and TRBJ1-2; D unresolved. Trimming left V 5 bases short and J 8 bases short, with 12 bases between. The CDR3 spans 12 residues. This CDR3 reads CASSLSLRGYTF. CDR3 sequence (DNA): TGTGCCAGCAGTCTCTCCTTGAGAGGCTACACCTTC.

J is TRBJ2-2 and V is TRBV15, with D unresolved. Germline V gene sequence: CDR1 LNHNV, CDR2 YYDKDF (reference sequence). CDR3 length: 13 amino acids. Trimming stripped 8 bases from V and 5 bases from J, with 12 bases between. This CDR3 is CATGRVLTGELFF. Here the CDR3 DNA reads TGTGCCACCGGCCGGGTTTTGACCGGGGAGCTGTTTTTT.

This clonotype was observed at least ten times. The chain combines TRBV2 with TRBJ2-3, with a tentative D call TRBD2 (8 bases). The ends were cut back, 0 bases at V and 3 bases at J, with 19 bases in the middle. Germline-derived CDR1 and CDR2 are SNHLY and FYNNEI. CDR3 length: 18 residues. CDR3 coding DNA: TGTGCCAGCAGTGAAGCAGTCGGGAGGGGGCAGGTGACAGATACGCAGTATTTT. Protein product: CASSEAVGRGQVTDTQYF.

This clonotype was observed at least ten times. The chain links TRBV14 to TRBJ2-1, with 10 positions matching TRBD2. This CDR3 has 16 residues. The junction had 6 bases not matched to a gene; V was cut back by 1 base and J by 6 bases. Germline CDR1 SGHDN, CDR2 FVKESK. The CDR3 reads CASSQGIRTSGNEQFF. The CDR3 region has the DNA TGTGCCAGCAGCCAAGGTATCCGGACTAGCGGCAATGAGCAGTTCTTC.

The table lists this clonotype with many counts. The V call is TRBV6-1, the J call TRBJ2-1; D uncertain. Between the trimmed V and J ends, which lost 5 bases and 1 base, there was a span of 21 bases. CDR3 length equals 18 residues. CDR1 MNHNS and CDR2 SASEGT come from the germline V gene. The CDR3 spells CASSPRVGRRHSYNEQFF. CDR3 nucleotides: TGTGCCAGCAGTCCACGAGTTGGGCGTAGGCATTCCTACAATGAGCAGTTCTTC.

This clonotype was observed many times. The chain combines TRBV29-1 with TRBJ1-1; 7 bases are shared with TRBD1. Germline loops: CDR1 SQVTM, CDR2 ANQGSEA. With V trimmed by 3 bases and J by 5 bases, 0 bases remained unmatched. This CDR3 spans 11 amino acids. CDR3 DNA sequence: TGCAGCGTTGACAGGGGGACTGAAGCTTTCTTT. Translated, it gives CSVDRGTEAFF.

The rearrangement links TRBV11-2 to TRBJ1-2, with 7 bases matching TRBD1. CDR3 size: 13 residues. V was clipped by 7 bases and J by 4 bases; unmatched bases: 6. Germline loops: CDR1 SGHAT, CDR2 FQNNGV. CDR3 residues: CASKQTGSYGYTF. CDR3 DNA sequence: TGTGCCAGCAAACAGACAGGGTCCTATGGCTACACCTTC.

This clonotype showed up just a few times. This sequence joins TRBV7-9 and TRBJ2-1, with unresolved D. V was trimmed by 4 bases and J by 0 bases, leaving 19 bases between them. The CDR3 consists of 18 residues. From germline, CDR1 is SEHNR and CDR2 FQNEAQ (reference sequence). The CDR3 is CASSSLSVSGSSYNEQFF. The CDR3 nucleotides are TGTGCCAGCAGCTCCCTCTCGGTTTCCGGCAGCTCCTACAATGAGCAGTTCTTC.

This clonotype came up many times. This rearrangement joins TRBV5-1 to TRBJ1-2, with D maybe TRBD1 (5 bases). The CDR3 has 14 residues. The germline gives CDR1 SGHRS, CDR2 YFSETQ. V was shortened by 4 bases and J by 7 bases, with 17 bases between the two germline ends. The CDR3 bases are TGCGCCAGCAGCGGAGGGCCGGGACTCCTTGGCTACACCTTC. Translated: CASSGGPGLLGYTF.

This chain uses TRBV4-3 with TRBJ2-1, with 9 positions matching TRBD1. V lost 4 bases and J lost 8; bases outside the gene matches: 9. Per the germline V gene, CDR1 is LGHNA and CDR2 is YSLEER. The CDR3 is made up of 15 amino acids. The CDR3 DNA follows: TGCGCCAGCAGCCTACAGGGGGCAGGTTTGGATGAGCAGTTCTTC. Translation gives CASSLQGAGLDEQFF.

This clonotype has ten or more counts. The CDR3 loop is CASISSAGETQYF. The CDR3 DNA sequence: TGTGCCAGCATATCCAGCGCGGGAGAGACCCAGTACTTC. The rearrangement uses TRBV2 and TRBJ2-5; D is perhaps TRBD2 (5 bases). CDR3 length: 13 residues. Trimming shortened V by 7 bases and J by 4 bases, and 13 bases separated the two germline ends. Germline lookup yields CDR1 SNHLY and CDR2 FYNNEI.

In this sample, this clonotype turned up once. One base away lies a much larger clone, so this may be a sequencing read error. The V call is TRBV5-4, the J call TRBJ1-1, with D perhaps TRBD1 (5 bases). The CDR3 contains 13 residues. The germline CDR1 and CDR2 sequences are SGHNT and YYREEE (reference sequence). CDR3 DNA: TGTGCCAGCAGCCGACAGCAGAACACTGGAGCTTTCTTT. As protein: CASSRQQNTGAFF.

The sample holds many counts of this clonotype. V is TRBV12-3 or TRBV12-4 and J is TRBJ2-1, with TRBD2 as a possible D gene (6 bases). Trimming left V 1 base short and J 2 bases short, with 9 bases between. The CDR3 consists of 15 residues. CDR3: CASSLGVAAYNEQFF. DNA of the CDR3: TGTGCCAGCAGTTTAGGGGTAGCGGCCTACAATGAGCAGTTCTTC.